The 27 T cell receptor beta chains in this list originate from one sample, sequenced in a study of blood T cell repertoires in COVID-19. The table came from immunoSEQ multiplex PCR; TCRdb's copy has only in-frame clones and leaves some out. The sample lists about 180,000 clones; about four fifths were seen once. The specimen sequenced was peripheral blood. These receptors were collected from an older woman with acute or convalescent COVID-19.

The chain carries TRBV11-2 and TRBJ1-6; D gene uncertain. V was cut by 0 bases and J by 4 bases, with 10 bases left in between. The germline V gene encodes CDR1 SGHAT and CDR2 FQNNGV. The CDR3 covers 16 residues. This CDR3 reads CASSLDPGRYNSPLHF. The CDR3 coding sequence is TGTGCCAGCAGCTTAGATCCGGGTCGGTATAATTCACCCCTCCACTTT.

The chain combines TRBV19 with TRBJ2-7, with 7 nucleotides matching TRBD1. J was trimmed by 4 bases and V by 6 bases; bases with no gene match: 6. In germline, CDR1 is LNHDA, CDR2 SQIVND (reference sequence). The CDR3 runs 13 residues. The CDR3 DNA reads as TGTGCCAGTAGCCGGGACAGATGGTACGAGCAGTACTTC. This codes for CASSRDRWYEQYF.

The rearrangement links TRBV9 to TRBJ2-3; weak D call: TRBD1 (5 bases). Germline V gives CDR1 SGDLS, CDR2 YYNGEE. The CDR3 is made up of 15 amino acids. With 0 bases removed from V and 2 bases from J, the gap between germline ends came to 10 bases. The CDR3 region is CASSVGPGNTDTQYF. Here the CDR3 DNA reads TGTGCCAGCAGCGTAGGACCAGGGAACACAGATACGCAGTATTTT.

The chain has TRBV14 and TRBJ2-5; 7 bases match TRBD2. J was trimmed by 2 bases and V by 4 bases; bases with no gene match: 10. The CDR3 has 16 residues. Germline V CDR1 and CDR2: SGHDN, FVKESK. In DNA form, the CDR3 reads TGTGCCAGCAGCCGATCTTGGGCTAGCGGACAAGAGACCCAGTACTTC. Translating gives CASSRSWASGQETQYF.

The V gene is TRBV11-2, the J gene TRBJ2-7, with 7 bases aligning to TRBD2. The CDR3 length is 14 residues. J gave up 6 bases and V 1 base, and 6 bases lay outside the gene matches. From germline, CDR1 is SGHAT and CDR2 FQNNGV. The CDR3 protein is CASSLGRELGEQYF. The CDR3 DNA follows: TGTGCCAGCAGCTTAGGGCGGGAGTTAGGCGAGCAGTACTTC.

The rearrangement links TRBV15 to TRBJ2-7, with 11 bases fitting TRBD1. The V and J ends lost 3 bases and 3 bases, in that order; junction bases with no gene match: 4. Germline V lookup: CDR1 LNHNV, CDR2 YYDKDF (reference sequence). The CDR3 loop spans 15 amino acids. The CDR3 nucleotides read TGTGCCACCAGCAGCGGGACAGGGGGTTTCTACGAGCAGTACTTC. This encodes CATSSGTGGFYEQYF.

The chain is built from TRBV2 and TRBJ1-5; 9 nucleotides line up with TRBD1. The CDR3 spans 16 residues. V trimming: 4 bases; J trimming: 5 bases; junction bases outside the gene matches: 9. Germline loops: CDR1 SNHLY, CDR2 FYNNEI. CDR3 in amino acids: CASSVSGTGLHQPQHF. CDR3 nucleotide sequence: TGTGCCAGCAGTGTTTCCGGGACAGGGCTTCATCAGCCCCAGCATTTT. Supplemented by reference TRBV2 and TRBJ1-5, the full variable domain reads EPEVTQTPSHQVTQMGQEVILRCVPISNHLYFYWYRQILGQKVEFLVSFYNNEISEKSEIFDDQFSVERPDGSNFTLKIRSTKLEDSAMYFCASSVSGTGLHQPQHFGDGTRLSIL.

The table lists this clone with a count of one. This chain connects TRBV6-5 to TRBJ1-1, with D perhaps TRBD1 (5 bases). Germline V gives CDR1 MNHEY, CDR2 SVGAGI. This CDR3 has 14 amino acids. Deletions cut 4 bases from V and 7 bases from J, with 16 bases between. This CDR3 reads CASSSPRGTVEAFF. In DNA form, the CDR3 reads TGTGCCAGCAGTTCCCCCCGGGGGACCGTTGAAGCTTTCTTT.

This chain uses TRBV27 with TRBJ2-6; 7 positions match TRBD1. Trimming took 4 bases from V and 0 from J; bases not matched to a gene: 3. The CDR3 runs 16 residues. Germline CDR1 reads MNHEY; CDR2 reads SMNVEV (reference sequence). The CDR3 here is CASSSPGGSGANVLTF. In DNA, the CDR3 is TGTGCCAGCAGTTCCCCAGGGGGCTCTGGGGCCAACGTCCTGACTTTC. Together with reference TRBV27 and TRBJ2-6, the CDR3 gives the full variable domain: EAQVTQNPRYLITVTGKKLTVTCSQNMNHEYMSWYRQDPGLGLRQIYYSMNVEVTDKGDVPEGYKVSRKEKRNFPLILESPSPNQTSLYFCASSSPGGSGANVLTFGAGSRLTVL.

The J gene is TRBJ2-2, the V gene TRBV7-7, with 10 positions matching TRBD2. Trimming took 5 bases from V and 0 from J; bases not matched to a gene: 3. Germline lookup yields CDR1 SSHAT and CDR2 FNYEAQ (reference sequence). This CDR3 has 16 amino acids. The CDR3 DNA is TGTGCCAGCAGCGCAACTAGCGGGACGAACACCGGGGAGCTGTTTTTT. Translation: CASSATSGTNTGELFF.

The rearrangement links TRBV5-1 to TRBJ2-2; TRBD1 matches at 8 bases. Germline assignment: CDR1 SGHRS and CDR2 YFSETQ. The trim removed 6 bases at V and 3 bases at J, leaving 7 bases unmatched. The CDR3 runs to 15 residues. This CDR3 is CASKLGQGDTGELFF. CDR3 nucleotides: TGCGCCAGCAAGCTCGGACAGGGTGACACCGGGGAGCTGTTTTTT. Together with reference TRBV5-1 and TRBJ2-2, the CDR3 gives the full variable domain: KAGVTQTPRYLIKTRGQQVTLSCSPISGHRSVSWYQQTPGQGLQFLFEYFSETQRNKGNFPGRFSGRQFSNSRSEMNVSTLELGDSALYLCASKLGQGDTGELFFGEGSRLTVL.

This clone was seen ten or more times. The genes are TRBV19 and TRBJ2-4; 8 positions match TRBD1. In germline, CDR1 is LNHDA, CDR2 SQIVND (reference sequence). The CDR3 is 19 residues long. V lost 6 bases and J lost 1; bases outside the gene matches: 17. This CDR3 reads CASRPMTGEGGLAKNIQYF. CDR3 DNA sequence: TGTGCCAGTAGACCTATGACAGGGGAAGGAGGTCTCGCCAAAAACATTCAGTACTTC.

This sequence joins TRBV10-3 and TRBJ2-2; 15 bases are shared with TRBD2. Trimming took 5 bases from V and 6 from J; bases not matched to a gene: 4. This CDR3 comprises 16 residues. Germline V gene sequence: CDR1 ENHRY, CDR2 SYGVKD. The CDR3 loop is CAISRTSGGAAGELFF. The CDR3 nucleotides are TGTGCCATCAGTCGGACTAGCGGGGGGGCCGCCGGGGAGCTGTTTTTT.

This clone appeared a single time. The chain employs TRBV28 and TRBJ1-5; D is unclear. V was trimmed by 6 bases and J by 6 bases, leaving 15 bases between them. The CDR3 sequence is 14 residues long. Germline V lookup: CDR1 MDHEN, CDR2 SYDVKM. CDR3 nucleotides: TGTGCCAGCAGCCATCCTTCGGGTATTCAGCCCCAGCATTTT. Its translation is CASSHPSGIQPQHF.

V usage is TRBV5-4 and J usage is TRBJ2-5, with 7 bases lining up with TRBD1. Per germline, CDR1 SGHNT and CDR2 YYREEE (reference sequence). This CDR3 region has 15 residues. With V trimmed by 4 bases and J by 4 bases, 10 bases remained unmatched. The DNA of the CDR3 is TGTGCCAGCAGCAATGCCGACAGGGTGGTAGAGACCCAGTACTTC. Amino acids: CASSNADRVVETQYF. The entire variable domain, with the rest obtained from reference TRBV5-4 and TRBJ2-5, is as follows: ETGVTQSPTHLIKTRGQQVTLRCSSQSGHNTVSWYQQALGQGPQFIFQYYREEENGRGNFPPRFSGLQFPNYSSELNVNALELDDSALYLCASSNADRVVETQYFGPGTRLLVL.

The rearrangement joins TRBV11-2 to TRBJ1-6; D not resolved. The germline CDR1 and CDR2 sequences are SGHAT and FQNNGV. The CDR3 is 13 residues long. Trimming cost V 6 bases and J 6 bases, with 9 bases left between them. The CDR3 nucleotides are TGTGCCAGCAGGACGACTGCTAATTCACCCCTCCACTTT. This gives the protein CASRTTANSPLHF.

The chain has TRBV28 and TRBJ2-7, with TRBD1 matching 10 bases. J was trimmed by 6 bases and V by 5 bases; bases with no gene match: 4. CDR3 length: 13 amino acids. CDR1 and CDR2 (germline): MDHEN, SYDVKM. CDR3 protein: CASSPGDRGEQYF. In nucleotides, the CDR3 is TGTGCCAGCAGTCCAGGGGACAGGGGCGAGCAGTACTTC.

CDR3 DNA sequence: TGTGCCAGCAGCTCTAGCGGGAGCTACGAGCAGTACTTC. Amino acids: CASSSSGSYEQYF. The chain has TRBV7-9 and TRBJ2-7, with 10 positions matching TRBD2. Per the germline V gene, CDR1 is SEHNR and CDR2 is FQNEAQ (reference sequence). V gave up 4 bases and J gave up 3 bases; unmatched junction bases: 0. The CDR3 is 13 residues long.

This chain connects TRBV7-2 to TRBJ2-7; 14 bases are a match to TRBD2. Germline V lookup: CDR1 SGHTA, CDR2 FQGNSA. The J segment lost 7 bases and the V segment lost 6 bases, leaving 5 bases of the junction unmatched. The CDR3 has 14 residues. CDR3 sequence (DNA): TGTGCCAGCAGAAGACTAGCGGGAGGGCTGGAGCAGTACTTC. Translating it yields CASRRLAGGLEQYF. Looking up the rest from reference TRBV7-2 and TRBJ2-7 gives the full variable domain: GAGVSQSPSNKVTEKGKDVELRCDPISGHTALYWYRQSLGQGLEFLIYFQGNSAPDKSGLPSDRFSAERTGGSVSTLTIQRTQQEDSAVYLCASRRLAGGLEQYFGPGTRLTVT.

The chain is built from TRBV6-5 and TRBJ2-2; a weak D match, TRBD2 (5 bases). The germline CDR1 and CDR2 sequences are MNHEY and SVGAGI. The CDR3 has 13 amino acids. The CDR3 protein is CAHQGRNTGELFF. The CDR3 DNA reads TGTGCACACCAAGGGAGGAACACCGGGGAGCTGTTTTTT.

V is TRBV11-2 and J is TRBJ2-3; TRBD2 matches 9 bases. Germline lookup yields CDR1 SGHAT and CDR2 FQNNGV. CDR3 length: 15 residues. The V gene end was trimmed by 4 bases and the J gene end by 2 bases; junction bases not matched to a gene: 4. CDR3 coding DNA: TGTGCCAGCAGCTCCTGGACTAGCGACACAGATACGCAGTATTTT. It is translated as CASSSWTSDTDTQYF.

About this clone: The sample carries other DNA sequences with the same CDR3. The chain has TRBV12-3 or TRBV12-4 and TRBJ2-5; D might be TRBD2 (6 bases). CDR3 length: 13 amino acids. V lost 1 base and J lost 5, with 8 bases in between. DNA for the CDR3: TGTGCCAGCAGTTTAGGTGGGGGGGAGACCCAGTACTTC. Translated, it gives CASSLGGGETQYF.

This chain joins TRBV30 and TRBJ1-6; unclear D gene. Germline loops: CDR1 GTSNPN, CDR2 SVGIG (reference sequence). V was pared by 8 bases and J by 8 bases, with 16 bases between. This CDR3 is 13 amino acids long. The CDR3 region is CAGLLALDSPLHF. CDR3 bases: TGTGCCGGACTCCTAGCCCTTGATTCACCCCTCCACTTT.

The chain couples TRBV7-2 to TRBJ1-3, with a tentative D call TRBD1 (5 bases). Per germline, CDR1 SGHTA and CDR2 FQGNSA. V dropped 5 bases and J dropped 4 bases, with 15 bases sitting between them. The CDR3 spans 15 residues. The CDR3 DNA reads as TGTGCCAGCAGCCCGAAAACGGGGGGAGGAAACACCATATATTTT. Its protein product is CASSPKTGGGNTIYF.

The chain joins TRBV6-5 to TRBJ1-1; the D gene is possibly TRBD1 (6 bases). The CDR3 consists of 16 residues. V gave up 0 bases and J gave up 0 bases, with 11 bases separating them. The germline V gene has CDR1 MNHEY and CDR2 SVGAGI. The CDR3 region is CASSYSGGGMNTEAFF. The CDR3 nucleotides are TGTGCCAGCAGTTACTCGGGAGGGGGGATGAACACTGAAGCTTTCTTT.

The V gene is TRBV3-1 (or the pseudogene TRBV3-2), the J gene TRBJ1-2; possible D gene TRBD1, 5 bases. Germline CDR1 and CDR2: LGHDT and YNNKEL (reference sequence). V was pared by 1 base and J by 5 bases, with 14 bases between. The CDR3 extends over 15 amino acids. This CDR3 reads CASSQGSQGTYGYTF. DNA for the CDR3: TGTGCCAGCAGCCAAGGGTCCCAGGGCACTTATGGCTACACCTTC.

This clone was seen only a few times. The V gene is TRBV30, the J gene TRBJ1-5, with D unresolved. Trimming shortened V by 1 base and J by 6 bases, and 10 bases separated the two germline ends. Germline V lookup: CDR1 GTSNPN, CDR2 SVGIG (reference sequence). The CDR3 contains 13 residues. In nucleotides, the CDR3 is TGTGCCTGGAGTGAGGAGGGAGGTCAGCCCCAGCATTTT. Its translation: CAWSEEGGQPQHF.